This T cell receptor beta chain appears in the sequencing data of a study of T cell repertoires in cytomegalovirus infection. Study-wide context: CMV infection plus the matching HLA type was flagged by public TCR beta signatures.

Regarding this clonotype: What it binds is not known.

In TCRdb, the reads were re-called with MiXCR into one record per CDR3 protein. The data contain hundreds of thousands of distinct CDR3 sequences, 24% of them seen just once; the ten biggest clones take up 7% to 9%. Study findings and constraints: HLA-C-restricted, CMV-specific TCR beta clonotypes were dominant ex vivo.

Germline CDR1 is DFQATT and CDR2 is SNEGSKA (reference sequence). V lost 3 bases, J lost 8 bases, and 14 bases lay in between. CDR3 size: 13 residues. The source material was CD8+ T cells from PBMCs. This chain connects TRBV20-1 to TRBJ2-1, with D possibly being TRBD1 (6 bases). The sequence was obtained from a human donor in good health (CMV status not recorded). Some clones in this sample may be carry-over from other donors' samples. This CDR3 reads CSASQTGRHEQFF. The CDR3 bases are TGCAGTGCTAGCCAAACAGGGCGGCATGAGCAGTTCTTC.